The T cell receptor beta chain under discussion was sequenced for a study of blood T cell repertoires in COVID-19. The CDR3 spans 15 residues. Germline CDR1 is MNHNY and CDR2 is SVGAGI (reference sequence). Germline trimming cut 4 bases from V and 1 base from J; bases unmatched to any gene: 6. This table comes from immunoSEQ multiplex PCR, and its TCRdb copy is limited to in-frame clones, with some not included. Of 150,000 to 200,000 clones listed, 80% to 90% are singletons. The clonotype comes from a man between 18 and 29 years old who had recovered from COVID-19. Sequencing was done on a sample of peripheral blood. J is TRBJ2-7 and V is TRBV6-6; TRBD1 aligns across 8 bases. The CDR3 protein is CASSSVGQGSYEQYF. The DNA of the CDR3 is TGTGCCAGCAGTTCCGTCGGACAGGGATCCTACGAGCAGTACTTC.